Below, 27 T cell receptor beta chains from the same sample are listed, as sequenced in a study of T cell repertoires in ileal Crohn's disease. The protocol was immunoSEQ multiplex PCR, while the TCRdb copy is restricted to in-frame clones and leaves out a portion. The sample lists around 14,000 clones, 70% occurring once. Sequencing was performed on ileal tissue. The receptors were gathered from an adult with Crohn's disease.

The chain recombines TRBV18 with TRBJ2-2; D gene ambiguous. The CDR3 is made up of 11 amino acids. Germline V gene sequence: CDR1 KGHSH, CDR2 LQKENI. The V gene lost 5 bases and the J gene lost 6 bases, with 4 bases spanning the gap. In nucleotides, the CDR3 is TGTGCCAGCTCAGATTCCGGGGAGCTGTTTTTT. Protein sequence: CASSDSGELFF.

This sequence joins TRBV29-1 and TRBJ2-5; D is ambiguous. Germline CDR1 and CDR2: SQVTM and ANQGSEA. The CDR3 length is 15 residues. Trimming removed 0 bases at V and 3 bases at J, with 14 bases between. The CDR3 reads CSVEDRFVGKETQYF. In DNA form, the CDR3 reads TGCAGCGTTGAAGATCGGTTCGTGGGGAAAGAGACCCAGTACTTC.

The chain combines TRBV18 with TRBJ1-5; D is ambiguous. V shed 2 bases and J shed 5 bases, with 7 bases lying between them. This CDR3 has 13 residues. CDR1 and CDR2 from the germline V gene are KGHSH and LQKENI. CDR3 DNA sequence: TGTGCCAGCTCACCAGGGAGTGATCAGCCCCAGCATTTT. The encoded protein is CASSPGSDQPQHF.

V gene TRBV11-2 combines with J gene TRBJ1-1; D is perhaps TRBD1 (5 bases). V gave up 5 bases and J gave up 11 bases, with 18 bases separating them. The CDR3 sequence is 13 residues long. Per germline, CDR1 SGHAT and CDR2 FQNNGV. This chain's CDR3 is CASSPSGVMSAFF. The CDR3 nucleotides read TGTGCCAGCAGCCCTTCGGGGGTCATGAGTGCTTTCTTT.

In this sample, this clone is medium-sized (0.01 to 0.1%). The rearrangement joins TRBV6-1 to TRBJ2-5; no definite D call. The CDR3 totals 14 residues. Per germline, CDR1 MNHNS and CDR2 SASEGT. V was clipped by 7 bases and J by 5 bases, with 17 bases between them. The CDR3 DNA reads as TGTGCCAGCACCATGAGCTTAGTGGGGGAGACCCAGTACTTC. Translation: CASTMSLVGETQYF.

This clone came up a few times. This chain connects TRBV11-3 to TRBJ2-5; 7 bases match TRBD1. The length of the CDR3 is 13 residues. Germline CDR1 SGHNT, CDR2 YENEEA. The V gene end was trimmed by 5 bases and the J gene end by 4 bases; junction bases not matched to a gene: 4. CDR3 nucleotide sequence: TGTGCCAGCAGCCTCCGGGACAGAGAGACCCAGTACTTC. It translates to CASSLRDRETQYF.

The rearrangement links TRBV7-9 to TRBJ2-7, with 7 bases identical to TRBD2. This CDR3 is built from 15 residues. Germline V lookup: CDR1 SEHNR, CDR2 FQNEAQ (reference sequence). The junction had 8 bases not matched to a gene; V was cut back by 6 bases and J by 0 bases. The CDR3 sequence: CASRLSSGTSYEQYF. The CDR3 nucleotides are TGTGCCAGCAGACTATCTAGCGGAACCTCCTACGAGCAGTACTTC.

The rearrangement joins TRBV7-9 to TRBJ1-2; a possible D gene is TRBD1 (5 bases). This CDR3 has 15 amino acids. Germline V gives CDR1 SEHNR, CDR2 FQNEAQ (reference sequence). With 1 base removed from V and 0 bases from J, the gap between germline ends came to 9 bases. The CDR3 nucleotides read TGTGCCAGCAGCTTAGACCCAGGGTCTAACTATGGCTACACCTTC. Translation: CASSLDPGSNYGYTF. Filled out from reference TRBV7-9 and TRBJ1-2, the complete variable domain reads DTGVSQNPRHKITKRGQNVTFRCDPISEHNRLYWYRQTLGQGPEFLTYFQNEAQLEKSRLLSDRFSAERPKGSFSTLEIQRTEQGDSAMYLCASSLDPGSNYGYTFGSGTRLTVV.

This clone was seen more than once but under ten times. The rearrangement links TRBV9 to TRBJ1-4; D remains ambiguous. The CDR3 length is 15 residues. CDR1 is SGDLS, CDR2 YYNGEE, per germline. The V and J ends lost 0 bases and 8 bases respectively, with 14 bases between them. The CDR3 sequence: CASSVGSTWREKLFF. DNA for the CDR3: TGTGCCAGCAGCGTAGGGTCCACATGGAGGGAAAAACTGTTTTTT.

There are a few counts of this clone. Other DNA sequences in the same sample also yield this CDR3. The rearrangement joins TRBV10-2 to TRBJ2-1, with TRBD1 identical over 8 bases. V was clipped by 4 bases and J by 10 bases; unmatched bases: 6. Germline loops: CDR1 WSHSY, CDR2 SAAADI. This CDR3 is built from 13 residues. The CDR3 spells CASSGTGGGEQFF. For the CDR3, the DNA is TGCGCCAGCAGTGGTACAGGGGGTGGGGAGCAGTTCTTC.

This chain uses TRBV29-1 with TRBJ2-1, with D possibly called TRBD1 or TRBD2 (6 bases each). Germline-derived CDR1 and CDR2 are SQVTM and ANQGSEA. This CDR3 contains 14 residues. V lost 4 bases and J 4 bases, leaving 14 bases between the germline ends. CDR3 nucleotide sequence: TGCAGCGTTGCGGTTGCGGGGACATACAATGAGCAGTTCTTC. Translated: CSVAVAGTYNEQFF.

The J gene is TRBJ1-6, the V gene TRBV6-1; 9 bases agree with TRBD1. Germline assignment: CDR1 MNHNS and CDR2 SASEGT. After removal of 5 bases from V and 7 bases from J, the junction contained 6 bases not matched to a gene. The CDR3 covers 15 residues. In nucleotides, the CDR3 is TGTGCCAGCAGTCCTCCGGGACAGGGAAATTCACCCCTCCACTTT. It codes for CASSPPGQGNSPLHF.

The chain couples TRBV6-6 to TRBJ1-1; no clear D. The V end lost 5 bases, the J end lost 5 bases, and 12 bases lay between the germline ends. This CDR3 has 13 residues. CDR1 and CDR2 from the germline V gene are MNHNY and SVGAGI (reference sequence). This CDR3 reads CASSPGWRTEAFF. CDR3 nucleotide sequence: TGTGCCAGCAGTCCAGGATGGCGGACTGAAGCTTTCTTT.

This sequence joins TRBV6-5 and TRBJ1-2; possible D gene TRBD1, 5 bases. Trimming removed 5 bases at V and 4 bases at J, with 14 bases between. The germline gives CDR1 MNHEY, CDR2 SVGAGI. This CDR3 has 14 residues. The chain's CDR3 is CASSEVGQGYGYTF. The CDR3 region has the DNA TGTGCCAGCAGTGAGGTCGGACAAGGCTATGGCTACACCTTC.

The chain uses TRBV7-2 and TRBJ1-1, with TRBD1 matching 9 bases. Trimming at V came to 5 bases and at J to 2 bases, leaving 6 bases not matched to a gene. Germline values: CDR1 SGHTA, CDR2 FQGNSA. This CDR3 is 15 amino acids long. CDR3: CASSEGQGLNTEAFF. The CDR3 nucleotides read TGTGCCAGCAGCGAGGGACAGGGACTAAACACTGAAGCTTTCTTT.

The genes are TRBV5-4 and TRBJ1-2, with TRBD1 identical over 10 bases. From germline, CDR1 is SGHNT and CDR2 YYREEE (reference sequence). With V trimmed by 1 base and J by 7 bases, 10 bases remained unmatched. This CDR3 has 16 amino acids. The CDR3, as DNA: TGTGCCAGCAGCTTGATGACAGGGGGCCTTTCCCTTGGCTACACCTTC. It codes for CASSLMTGGLSLGYTF.

This sequence joins TRBV19 and TRBJ1-3; no definite D call. V lost 6 bases to trimming and J lost 2 bases, with 20 bases between them. The CDR3 contains 17 residues. The germline V gene has CDR1 LNHDA and CDR2 SQIVND (reference sequence). The CDR3 protein is CASSLSPILEPGNTIYF. Written as DNA, the CDR3 is TGTGCCAGTAGCCTGTCCCCGATCCTAGAGCCTGGAAACACCATATATTTT.

This clone was picked up one time. This rearrangement joins TRBV28 to TRBJ1-4, with 9 nucleotides matching TRBD1. The V gene's germline CDR1 is MDHEN and CDR2 SYDVKM. V shed 4 bases, J shed 8 bases, and the junction held 8 bases outside the gene matches. This CDR3 contains 15 residues. CDR3 bases: TGTGCCAGCAGTTCCCCGGGACAGGGTTTCGAAAAACTGTTTTTT. Protein: CASSSPGQGFEKLFF.

As regards this clone: Its ends do not fully match the called genes, so a read error is possible. The J gene is TRBJ2-3, the V gene TRBV5-6, with 8 bases that match TRBD2. The germline V gene has CDR1 SGHDT and CDR2 YYEEEE. This CDR3 region has 12 residues. The CDR3 DNA reads as TGTGCCAGCAGCTTGGGAGGCGGGGGGCCTCATTTT. This translates into CASSLGGGGPHF.

The chain is built from TRBV19 and TRBJ1-1, with D maybe TRBD1 (6 bases). From germline, CDR1 is LNHDA and CDR2 SQIVND (reference sequence). CDR3 length: 14 residues. The V gene lost 7 bases and the J gene lost 1 base, with 13 bases spanning the gap. The CDR3 nucleotides are TGTGCCAGTACCAAGACAGGCTCGAACACTGAAGCTTTCTTT. Its translation is CASTKTGSNTEAFF.

This chain joins TRBV18 and TRBJ1-1, with D possibly matching TRBD1 (5 bases). The V gene lost 6 bases and the J gene lost 7 bases, with 15 bases spanning the gap. Germline V CDR1 and CDR2: KGHSH, LQKENI. The CDR3 spans 13 residues. The DNA of the CDR3 is TGTGCCAGCTCGGGAGGGACGGCACATGAAGCTTTCTTT. It encodes CASSGGTAHEAFF.

This clone was observed a few times. CDR3 DNA sequence: TGTGCCAGCAGCCCCGCCGGGACAGTATCCTACAATGAGCAGTTCTTC. It yields the protein CASSPAGTVSYNEQFF. The chain carries TRBV7-7 and TRBJ2-1; TRBD1 agrees at 7 bases. The CDR3 consists of 16 residues. Looked up from germline, CDR1 is SSHAT and CDR2 is FNYEAQ (reference sequence). The ends lost 5 bases at V and 1 base at J; junction bases unmatched: 8.

This clone was detected a few times. This chain links TRBV12-5 with TRBJ2-7; 8 positions match TRBD1. The length of the CDR3 is 15 residues. Trimming at V came to 2 bases and at J to 7 bases, leaving 10 bases not matched to a gene. Germline CDR1 is LGHNT and CDR2 is FRNRAP. The CDR3 DNA is TGTGCTAGTGGTTTGATGGGGACAGGCAACGGGGAGCAGTACTTC. Its translation is CASGLMGTGNGEQYF.

A remark on this clone: With a much larger clone just one base away, this may be a read error. The sample has other DNA sequences that encode this CDR3 too. The chain is built from TRBV6-5 and TRBJ1-2; TRBD1 matches 8 bases. CDR3 length: 14 residues. V was pared by 0 bases and J by 4 bases, with 1 base of the junction left unmatched. Germline-derived CDR1 and CDR2 are MNHEY and SVGAGI. As DNA, the CDR3 is TGTGCCAGCAGTTACTCCGACAGGGGCTATGGCTACACCTTC. The encoded protein is CASSYSDRGYGYTF.

This clone has just a few counts. This chain connects TRBV27 to TRBJ2-1; a weak D match, TRBD2 (6 bases). The length of the CDR3 is 14 residues. With 5 bases removed from V and 8 bases from J, the gap between germline ends came to 16 bases. The V gene's germline CDR1 is MNHEY and CDR2 SMNVEV (reference sequence). The DNA of the CDR3 is TGTGCCAGCAGTCGGGACTCCTTTTGGGATGAGCAGTTCTTC. Its protein product is CASSRDSFWDEQFF.

The chain couples TRBV30 to TRBJ1-1, with TRBD1 matching 7 bases. From germline, CDR1 is GTSNPN and CDR2 SVGIG (reference sequence). J gave up 1 base and V 2 bases, and 10 bases lay outside the gene matches. The CDR3 runs to 16 residues. The CDR3 reads CAWSPGQRRGNTEAFF. The CDR3 nucleotides are TGTGCCTGGAGTCCGGGACAGAGGAGAGGGAACACTGAAGCTTTCTTT.

The chain is built from TRBV6-1 and TRBJ1-5, with 10 bases lining up with TRBD1. V lost 8 bases to trimming and J lost 7 bases; unmatched junction nucleotides: 8. The CDR3 covers 14 residues. The germline V gene has CDR1 MNHNS and CDR2 SASEGT. This CDR3 is CASEKDRGRQPQHF. The CDR3 region has the DNA TGTGCCAGCGAAAAGGACAGGGGGAGGCAGCCCCAGCATTTT.